This T cell receptor beta chain was obtained from a study of control samples from healthy donors and cancer patients. Measured with immunoSEQ multiplex PCR; TCRdb has only the in-frame clones, and not every one. The sample lists approximately 90,000 clones; approximately 89% were seen once. This clone turned up a few times. Material: blood. This TCR was recovered from a man in his thirties or forties in good health.

The CDR3 DNA sequence: TGTGCCGGTAGGGGGGTCATCAATGAAAAACTGTTTTTT. The encoded protein is CAGRGVINEKLFF. The chain is built from TRBV6-5 and TRBJ1-4, with D possibly matching TRBD1 (6 bases). Germline V CDR1 and CDR2: MNHEY, SVGAGI. This CDR3 contains 13 residues. V gave up 11 bases and J gave up 5 bases, with 15 bases separating them.